This T cell receptor beta chain originates from a study of blood T cell repertoires in COVID-19. In the study overall: Researchers got acute and convalescent COVID-19 samples from the United States, Italy and Spain.

As processed by the authors: The authors estimated nucleated cell counts from reference gene primer amplification. Here immunoSEQ multiplex PCR was the method, and the copy in TCRdb shows in-frame clones only, minus some. V, J and clone size are those of that table, while D and trimming were read from the DNA. The data hold about 370,000 clones, with approximately 88% observed a single time. The CDR3 loop spans 13 amino acids. Germline V gene sequence: CDR1 MDHEN, CDR2 SYDVKM. J lost 10 bases, V lost 5 bases, and 9 bases had no gene match. This receptor was taken from a woman in her thirties with COVID-19, enrolled during active disease. V is TRBV28 and J is TRBJ1-1; 8 bases are shared with TRBD1. The sequencing sample was made of peripheral blood. CDR3 sequence: CASSLPDRGGAFF. The CDR3 DNA follows: TGTGCCAGCAGTCTCCCCGACAGGGGTGGAGCTTTCTTT.